The rows below give T cell receptor beta chains drawn from one sample of a study of identifying expanded T cells in peripheral blood. The table came from immunoSEQ multiplex PCR; TCRdb's copy has only in-frame clones and leaves some out. The top ten hold just under 8.5% of the sample, which has approximately 110,000 clones, about 88% seen once. The sequencing input was blood. The source of these receptors is a person between 18 and 75 years old in good health. The CDR3 runs from the conserved cysteine through the conserved F or W. The order of the fields is V gene, J gene, D gene, clone size, CDR3 DNA, CDR3 protein. The D gene is left open where the match is weak. Size values are once, few and many counts, or a class for expanded clones, and some rows have none.

v_call: TRBV7-9; j_call: TRBJ2-2; d_call: -; clone_size: -; cdr3_nt: TGTGCCAGCAGCTTACCGAAGGGCATCCCCGGGGAGCTGTTTTTT; cdr3_aa: CASSLPKGIPGELFF
v_call: TRBV6-5; j_call: TRBJ1-3; d_call: -; clone_size: -; cdr3_nt: TGTGCCAGCAGTTACGCCTTGGGGACTGGAAACACCATATATTTT; cdr3_aa: CASSYALGTGNTIYF
v_call: TRBV30; j_call: TRBJ1-4; d_call: -; clone_size: -; cdr3_nt: TGTGCCTGGAAGAAGGGCTGGGCTAATGAAAAACTGTTTTTT; cdr3_aa: CAWKKGWANEKLFF
v_call: TRBV5-1; j_call: TRBJ1-2; d_call: -; clone_size: -; cdr3_nt: TGCGCCAGCAGCTTGGGTGAAAATTACTATGGCTACACCTTC; cdr3_aa: CASSLGENYYGYTF
v_call: TRBV27; j_call: TRBJ2-3; d_call: -; clone_size: -; cdr3_nt: TGTGCCAGCAGTTCCCCAGGAACAGATACGCAGTATTTT; cdr3_aa: CASSSPGTDTQYF
v_call: TRBV21-1; j_call: TRBJ1-3; d_call: -; clone_size: few; cdr3_nt: TGTGCCAGCAGCACCGATTCTGGACAGGGAGTAGTCCCTGGAAACACCATATATTTT; cdr3_aa: CASSTDSGQGVVPGNTIYF
v_call: TRBV5-1; j_call: TRBJ1-2; d_call: -; clone_size: -; cdr3_nt: TGCGCCAGCAGCAGGGACGCTAACTATGGCTACACCTTC; cdr3_aa: CASSRDANYGYTF
v_call: TRBV19; j_call: TRBJ1-4; d_call: -; clone_size: -; cdr3_nt: TGTGCCAGTAGTCCCCGGGTCGATGAAAAACTGTTTTTT; cdr3_aa: CASSPRVDEKLFF
v_call: TRBV28; j_call: TRBJ2-7; d_call: TRBD2; clone_size: -; cdr3_nt: TGTGCCAGCCAAAGCGGGAGCTCCTACGAGCAGTACTTC; cdr3_aa: CASQSGSSYEQYF
v_call: TRBV2; j_call: TRBJ2-3; d_call: -; clone_size: -; cdr3_nt: TGTGCCAGCAGAGTACTAGCAAGGGGCACAGATACGCAGTATTTT; cdr3_aa: CASRVLARGTDTQYF
v_call: TRBV18; j_call: TRBJ2-3; d_call: -; clone_size: -; cdr3_nt: TGTGCCAGCTCACCGGGCAGCACAGATACGCAGTATTTT; cdr3_aa: CASSPGSTDTQYF
v_call: TRBV2; j_call: TRBJ2-3; d_call: -; clone_size: -; cdr3_nt: TGTGCCAGCAGTGAGGGCTATTTCACAGATACGCAGTATTTT; cdr3_aa: CASSEGYFTDTQYF
v_call: TRBV4-1; j_call: TRBJ1-2; d_call: TRBD1; clone_size: -; cdr3_nt: TGCGCCAGCAGCCAGCAGGGGGAATGGAACTATGGCTACACCTTC; cdr3_aa: CASSQQGEWNYGYTF
v_call: TRBV30; j_call: TRBJ2-2; d_call: -; clone_size: -; cdr3_nt: TGTGCCTGGAGACTGGCCGGGGAGCTGTTTTTT; cdr3_aa: CAWRLAGELFF
v_call: TRBV7-2; j_call: TRBJ2-3; d_call: TRBD2; clone_size: -; cdr3_nt: TGTGCCAGCAGCCGGTTCCGAATAGCGGGGATCACAGATACGCAGTATTTT; cdr3_aa: CASSRFRIAGITDTQYF
v_call: TRBV2; j_call: TRBJ1-1; d_call: -; clone_size: -; cdr3_nt: TGTGCCAGCAGGGAACAGACGGTCAACGCTTTCTTT; cdr3_aa: CASREQTVNAFF
v_call: TRBV7-6; j_call: TRBJ2-7; d_call: -; clone_size: -; cdr3_nt: TGTGCCAGCAGCGCGCCCGGGTCGCCCTACGAGCAGTACTTC; cdr3_aa: CASSAPGSPYEQYF
v_call: TRBV11-3; j_call: TRBJ2-3; d_call: -; clone_size: -; cdr3_nt: TGTGCCAGCAGCCGGGGGCGGGAGACGCAGTATTTT; cdr3_aa: CASSRGRETQYF
v_call: TRBV7-2; j_call: TRBJ2-1; d_call: -; clone_size: -; cdr3_nt: TGTGCCAGCAGCGTGTCCTTCAATGAGCAGTTCTTC; cdr3_aa: CASSVSFNEQFF
v_call: TRBV21-1; j_call: TRBJ2-7; d_call: -; clone_size: -; cdr3_nt: TGTGCCAGCAGCCTGCCAGGCTACGAGCAGTACTTC; cdr3_aa: CASSLPGYEQYF